Shown below are 32 T cell receptor beta chains from a single sample sequenced in a study of blood T cells in healthy people across ages. With a J-beta primer mix and a sample-barcoded 5' primer, a second PCR ran about 7 to 11 cycles. TCRdb itself ran the 5' RACE reads through MiXCR, one entry per CDR3 protein. The sample shows around 1,500,000 distinct CDR3 sequences, 28% of them seen only once. Input material: blood. These TCRs come from a woman aged 25 to 39 in good health.

The rearrangement joins TRBV5-1 to TRBJ2-1; no clear D. Per the germline V gene, CDR1 is SGHRS and CDR2 is YFSETQ. Between the trimmed V and J ends, which lost 1 base and 12 bases, there was a span of 17 bases. This CDR3 is 14 amino acids long. CDR3 in amino acids: CASSLRTITDTQFF. For the CDR3, the DNA is TGCGCCAGCAGCTTGCGGACCATCACAGATACGCAGTTCTTC.

This clonotype was seen only once. A much larger clone lies a single base off, so this may be a read error. V is TRBV12-3 or TRBV12-4 and J is TRBJ2-1, with a weak D call TRBD2 (6 bases). V lost 5 bases and J lost 6, with 20 bases in between. The CDR3 loop spans 16 amino acids. CDR3 bases: TGTGCCAGCAGTACCCTAGCGAGAGCTATGATCAATGAGCAGTTCTTC. Protein sequence: CASSTLARAMINEQFF.

This clonotype occurred a few times. This rearrangement joins TRBV20-1 to TRBJ1-1; D ambiguous. The CDR3 is made up of 15 amino acids. Trimming took 1 base from V and 7 from J, leaving 19 bases between them. The V gene's germline CDR1 is DFQATT and CDR2 SNEGSKA (reference sequence). The CDR3 DNA sequence: TGCAGTGCTAGAGGCGGGAGTGGGATATACAATGAAGCTTTCTTT. This sequence encodes CSARGGSGIYNEAFF.

This clonotype was recorded once. A much bigger clone sits one base away, suggesting this may be a read error. This sequence joins TRBV5-1 and TRBJ2-7; TRBD1 might be the D (5 bases). CDR1 is SGHRS, CDR2 YFSETQ, per germline. Trimming took 5 bases from V and 6 from J, leaving 18 bases between them. This CDR3 is built from 14 residues. The CDR3 DNA reads as TGCGCCAGCAGATCGACAGTGGAAAACTGCGAGCAGTACTTC. The encoded protein is CASRSTVENCEQYF.

V is TRBV7-3 and J is TRBJ2-3, with D perhaps assigned TRBD1 or TRBD2 (5 bases each). There are 14 residues in the CDR3. The germline gives CDR1 SGHTA, CDR2 FQGTGA. Trimming took 8 bases from V and 2 from J, leaving 14 bases between them. The CDR3 bases are TGTGCCAGCTTGGGGGTGAGGGTCACAGATACGCAGTATTTT. Its translation: CASLGVRVTDTQYF.

The chain joins TRBV9 to TRBJ2-3; 8 nucleotides agree with TRBD1. Germline V gives CDR1 SGDLS, CDR2 YYNGEE. CDR3 length equals 16 residues. With V trimmed by 2 bases and J by 1 base, 6 bases remained unmatched. DNA for the CDR3: TGTGCCAGCAGCGTTGGGCAGGGGGCTGGCACAGATACGCAGTATTTT. Encoded protein: CASSVGQGAGTDTQYF.

The chain has TRBV12-3 or TRBV12-4 and TRBJ2-3, with D possibly matching TRBD2 (6 bases). CDR3 length: 15 amino acids. Trimming stripped 6 bases from V and 3 bases from J, with 16 bases between. CDR3 sequence (DNA): TGTGCCAGCAGGCCCTCCGCGGCGGGGACAGATACGCAGTATTTT. Residues: CASRPSAAGTDTQYF.

The chain couples TRBV5-1 to TRBJ2-6; D is unresolved. The CDR3 extends over 16 amino acids. Germline CDR1 and CDR2: SGHRS and YFSETQ. V shed 4 bases and J shed 0 bases, with 11 bases lying between them. CDR3 protein: CASSTTKISGANVLTF. The CDR3 DNA follows: TGCGCCAGCAGCACGACAAAAATCTCTGGGGCCAACGTCCTGACTTTC.

The rearrangement links TRBV20-1 to TRBJ1-1; no definite D call. CDR1 and CDR2 from the germline V gene are DFQATT and SNEGSKA (reference sequence). The length of the CDR3 is 13 residues. The V end lost 6 bases, the J end lost 1 base, and 12 bases lay between the germline ends. For the CDR3, the DNA is TGCAGTGCGGAACAGCGGTCGAACACTGAAGCTTTCTTT. Translation gives CSAEQRSNTEAFF.

In this sample, this clonotype turned up a few times. V is TRBV5-6 and J is TRBJ2-3, with TRBD2 identical over 7 bases. V was clipped by 5 bases and J by 5 bases; unmatched bases: 8. The germline V gene encodes CDR1 SGHDT and CDR2 YYEEEE. This CDR3 spans 14 amino acids. This CDR3 is CASSFRDYQDTQYF. Written as DNA, the CDR3 is TGTGCCAGCAGTTTCCGGGACTACCAAGATACGCAGTATTTT.

This clonotype occurred a few times. The chain uses TRBV12-3 or TRBV12-4 and TRBJ1-2, with D perhaps matching TRBD1 (5 bases). The CDR3 extends over 14 amino acids. Between the trimmed V and J ends, which lost 6 bases and 1 base, there was a span of 12 bases. The CDR3 DNA is TGTGCCAGCAGCGAGGCGGGGGGTAACTATGGCTACACCTTC. Its protein product is CASSEAGGNYGYTF.

This clonotype occurred a few times. The V call is TRBV21-1, the J call TRBJ2-1; the table gives TRBD1 as D, unverified against the DNA. TRBV21-1 is a pseudogene segment. The length of the CDR3 is 15 residues. The CDR3 reads CASSSRDRNLNEQFF. CDR3 coding DNA: TGTGCCAGCAGCTCCCGGGACAGGAATCTCAATGAGCAGTTCTTC.

V is TRBV12-3 or TRBV12-4 and J is TRBJ1-1, with D hard to call. The CDR3 contains 13 residues. Trimming shortened V by 0 bases and J by 8 bases, and 10 bases separated the two germline ends. The CDR3 DNA is TGTGCCAGCAGTTTAGCGGCACAGCTAGAAGCTTTCTTT. Translating it yields CASSLAAQLEAFF.

This clonotype was counted many times. The V call is TRBV5-5, the J call TRBJ1-2; D is ambiguous. Trimming removed 4 bases from V and 0 bases from J, with 10 bases in between. Germline V lookup: CDR1 SGHKS, CDR2 YYEKEE (reference sequence). This CDR3 is 14 amino acids long. In DNA, the CDR3 is TGTGCCAGCAGCGCCGACACCGCTAACTATGGCTACACCTTC. The encoded protein is CASSADTANYGYTF.

This clonotype appeared once. V and J are TRBV7-9 and TRBJ2-7; 8 nucleotides match TRBD2. J lost 6 bases, V lost 1 base, and 8 bases had no gene match. Germline V CDR1 and CDR2: SEHNR, FQNEAQ (reference sequence). The CDR3 contains 15 residues. CDR3 sequence (DNA): TGTGCCAGCAGCTTAGGGTCGGGAGGGCCCTCCGAGCAGTACTTC. This codes for CASSLGSGGPSEQYF.

This clonotype showed up just a few times. V is TRBV20-1 and J is TRBJ1-1, with D uncertain. The CDR3 runs to 15 residues. Germline values: CDR1 DFQATT, CDR2 SNEGSKA (reference sequence). Trimming took off 8 bases at V and 1 base at J, with 20 bases between the two ends. The chain's CDR3 is CSSYVAGGRNTEAFF. CDR3 bases: TGCAGTTCGTACGTGGCGGGAGGGAGGAACACTGAAGCTTTCTTT.

This clonotype has ten or more counts. The chain recombines TRBV12-3 or TRBV12-4 with TRBJ2-5; D is uncertain. Trimming left V 6 bases short and J 4 bases short, with 18 bases between. The CDR3 runs to 15 residues. CDR3 residues: CASSPRTSFRETQYF. CDR3 nucleotides: TGTGCCAGCAGCCCCAGGACCTCCTTTAGAGAGACCCAGTACTTC.

In this sample, this clonotype turned up many times. The chain uses TRBV28 and TRBJ2-7; D remains unclear. CDR3 length: 14 residues. The V end lost 2 bases, the J end lost 3 bases, and 11 bases lay between the germline ends. The germline gives CDR1 MDHEN, CDR2 SYDVKM. The CDR3 region is CASSLRRPHYEQYF. DNA of the CDR3: TGTGCCAGCAGTTTACGACGGCCGCACTACGAGCAGTACTTC. Using reference TRBV28 and TRBJ2-7 for the parts outside the CDR3, the full variable domain is DVKVTQSSRYLVKRTGEKVFLECVQDMDHENMFWYRQDPGLGLRLIYFSYDVKMKEKGDIPEGYSVSREKKERFSLILESASTNQTSMYLCASSLRRPHYEQYFGPGTRLTVT.

The CDR3: CSASLRDWLTGELFF. CDR3 nucleotides: TGCAGTGCTAGTCTCCGTGACTGGTTAACCGGGGAGCTGTTTTTT. This chain connects TRBV20-1 to TRBJ2-2; D is unresolved. V was pared by 3 bases and J by 5 bases, with 16 bases between. The CDR3 has 15 amino acids. CDR1 is DFQATT, CDR2 SNEGSKA, per germline (reference sequence).

In this sample, this clonotype turned up many times. The rearrangement joins TRBV7-9 to TRBJ2-7, with D perhaps matching TRBD2 (5 bases). Germline loops: CDR1 SEHNR, CDR2 FQNEAQ (reference sequence). The V end was cut by 1 base, the J end by 5 bases, with 9 bases between. The CDR3 contains 13 residues. The CDR3: CASSLVVAHEQYF. CDR3 DNA: TGTGCCAGCAGCTTAGTGGTAGCGCACGAGCAGTACTTC.

The chain couples TRBV10-3 to TRBJ1-5, with 7 bases fitting TRBD1. The germline V gene has CDR1 ENHRY and CDR2 SYGVKD. CDR3 length equals 15 residues. V gave up 2 bases and J gave up 3 bases; unmatched junction bases: 4. CDR3 nucleotide sequence: TGTGCCATCAGTGAGGGACAGGACCCCAATCAGCCCCAGCATTTT. This codes for CAISEGQDPNQPQHF.

V gene TRBV3-1 combines with J gene TRBJ2-7; no definite D call. Trimming cost V 1 base and J 11 bases, with 12 bases left between them. Germline-derived CDR1 and CDR2 are LGHDT and YNNKEL (reference sequence). The CDR3 consists of 12 residues. The CDR3 nucleotides are TGTGCCAGCAGCCAAGCAGACGGCGGAGAGTACTTC. Translating it yields CASSQADGGEYF.

The V and J genes are TRBV11-2 and TRBJ2-2; the match to TRBD1 covers 7 bases. With 5 bases clipped from V and 7 bases from J, the junction kept 7 bases outside the gene matches. The germline V gene has CDR1 SGHAT and CDR2 FQNNGV. This CDR3 contains 14 residues. The CDR3 region has the DNA TGTGCCAGCAGCCCTGACAGGGCCTACGGGGAGCTGTTTTTT. Protein sequence: CASSPDRAYGELFF.

This clonotype was seen a single time. The chain couples TRBV2 to TRBJ1-5; 7 positions match TRBD1. CDR1 and CDR2 from the germline V gene are SNHLY and FYNNEI. The J segment lost 0 bases and the V segment lost 7 bases, leaving 6 bases of the junction unmatched. This CDR3 comprises 15 residues. The CDR3 is CASTRTGYSNQPQHF. CDR3 nucleotide sequence: TGTGCCAGCACACGGACAGGCTATAGCAATCAGCCCCAGCATTTT.

Of note for this clonotype: This clone may be a read error of a much larger clone one base away. The chain combines TRBV29-1 with TRBJ2-5; 9 bases fit TRBD1. The last part of the DNA fits TRBJ2-7 better; the J call may be wrong. Germline lookup yields CDR1 SQVTM and CDR2 ANQGSEA. The CDR3 has 14 amino acids. The CDR3 sequence is CCVGKGTGTYEQYF. For the CDR3, the DNA is TGCTGCGTTGGAAAGGGGACAGGGACCTACGAGCAGTACTTC.

This clonotype was observed at least ten times. This chain uses TRBV7-9 with TRBJ2-3; TRBD2 matches 11 bases. Per the germline V gene, CDR1 is SEHNR and CDR2 is FQNEAQ (reference sequence). The V and J ends lost 4 bases and 1 base, in that order; junction bases with no gene match: 4. CDR3 length: 16 residues. CDR3 DNA sequence: TGTGCCAGCAGCTCAACTAGCGGGAGCGGCACAGATACGCAGTATTTT. Residues: CASSSTSGSGTDTQYF.

The rearrangement joins TRBV7-2 to TRBJ2-5, with unresolved D. Germline values: CDR1 SGHTA, CDR2 FQGNSA. The CDR3 is 13 amino acids. Trimming cost V 1 base and J 11 bases, with 14 bases left between them. CDR3 sequence reads: CASSLVGLKEQYF. The CDR3 coding sequence is TGTGCCAGCAGCTTAGTAGGGTTGAAAGAGCAGTACTTC.

This clonotype was seen at least ten times. The rearrangement links TRBV20-1 to TRBJ2-7; tentative D call: TRBD2 (5 bases). The V gene lost 6 bases and the J gene lost 4 bases, with 16 bases spanning the gap. The germline gives CDR1 DFQATT, CDR2 SNEGSKA (reference sequence). CDR3 length: 13 residues. This CDR3 reads CSAAAADRYEQYF. CDR3 bases: TGCAGTGCGGCCGCAGCGGACCGTTACGAGCAGTACTTC.

This clonotype was observed a few times. This chain joins TRBV20-1 and TRBJ2-3, with D perhaps assigned TRBD1 or TRBD2 (5 bases each). Germline values: CDR1 DFQATT, CDR2 SNEGSKA (reference sequence). The CDR3 totals 13 residues. Deletions cut 3 bases from V and 6 bases from J, with 13 bases between. CDR3 loop: CSASQGVIDTQYF. CDR3 coding DNA: TGCAGTGCTAGCCAGGGAGTGATTGATACGCAGTATTTT.

The gene calls are TRBV12-3 or TRBV12-4 and TRBJ2-1; 7 bases line up with TRBD1. V shed 7 bases, J shed 7 bases, and the junction held 7 bases outside the gene matches. The CDR3 extends over 13 amino acids. The DNA of the CDR3 is TGTGCCAGCAACCCTGACAGGGTAAATGAGCAGTTCTTC. The encoded protein is CASNPDRVNEQFF.

In regard to this clonotype: The junction departs from the called germline gene at one end, perhaps through a read error. The genes are TRBV12-3 or TRBV12-4 and TRBJ2-5; D call uncertain. This CDR3 contains 12 residues. The DNA for the CDR3 is TGTGTCAGCAGTTTCTTAGCCGAGACCCAGTACTTC. Encoded protein: CVSSFLAETQYF.

The chain combines TRBV28 with TRBJ2-2; D may correspond to TRBD1 or TRBD2 (6 bases each). V lost 6 bases and J lost 5, with 16 bases in between. The CDR3 consists of 15 residues. The germline V gene encodes CDR1 MDHEN and CDR2 SYDVKM. The CDR3 DNA reads TGTGCCAGCAGCCTCCTGGGGGGCGGGACCGGGGAGCTGTTTTTT. It codes for CASSLLGGGTGELFF.